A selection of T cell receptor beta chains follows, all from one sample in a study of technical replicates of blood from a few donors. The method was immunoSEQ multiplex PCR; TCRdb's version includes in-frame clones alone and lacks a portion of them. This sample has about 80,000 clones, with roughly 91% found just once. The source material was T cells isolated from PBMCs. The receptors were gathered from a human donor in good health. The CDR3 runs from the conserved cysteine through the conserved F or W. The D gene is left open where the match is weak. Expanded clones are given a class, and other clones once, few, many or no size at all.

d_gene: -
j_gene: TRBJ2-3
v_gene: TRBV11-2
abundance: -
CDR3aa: CASSSLGLTGDTQYF
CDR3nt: TGTGCCAGCAGTTCCCTGGGGCTGACGGGAGATACGCAGTATTTT

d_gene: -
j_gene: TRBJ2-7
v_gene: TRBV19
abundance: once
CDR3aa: CASSISARWPTYEQYF
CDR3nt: TGTGCCAGTAGTATATCTGCGCGGTGGCCAACCTACGAGCAGTACTTC

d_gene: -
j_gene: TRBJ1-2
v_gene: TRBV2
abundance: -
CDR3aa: CASSEAIWSYNYGYTF
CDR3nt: TGTGCCAGCAGTGAAGCGATCTGGAGTTATAACTATGGCTACACCTTC

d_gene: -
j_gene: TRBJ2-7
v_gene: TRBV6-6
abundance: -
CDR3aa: CASSYSSDRSEQYF
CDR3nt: TGTGCCAGCAGTTACTCGAGCGACAGGAGCGAGCAGTACTTC

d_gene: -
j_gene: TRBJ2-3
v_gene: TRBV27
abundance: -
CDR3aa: CASSLSLGLLHSLDTQYF
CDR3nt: TGTGCCAGCAGTTTATCCCTGGGCCTCCTCCACTCCCTCGATACGCAGTATTTT

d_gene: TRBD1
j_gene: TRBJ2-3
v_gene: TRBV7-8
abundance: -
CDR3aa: CASSLGQSTDTQYF
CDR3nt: TGTGCCAGCAGCTTGGGACAGAGCACAGATACGCAGTATTTT

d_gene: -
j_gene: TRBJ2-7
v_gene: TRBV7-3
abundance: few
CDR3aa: CASSLSLLDEQYF
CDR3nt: TGTGCCAGCAGCCTTAGCCTGTTAGACGAGCAGTACTTC

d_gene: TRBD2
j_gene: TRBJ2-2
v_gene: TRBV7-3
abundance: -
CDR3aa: CASSLTFGGRGPGELFF
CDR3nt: TGTGCCAGCAGCTTAACGTTTGGCGGGAGGGGTCCCGGGGAGCTGTTTTTT

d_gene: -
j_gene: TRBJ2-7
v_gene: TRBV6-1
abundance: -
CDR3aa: CASSPTVTGNREQYF
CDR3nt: TGTGCCAGCAGTCCTACGGTTACAGGTAATCGCGAGCAGTACTTC

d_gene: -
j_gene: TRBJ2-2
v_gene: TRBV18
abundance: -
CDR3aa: CASSPPISGPGELFF
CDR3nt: TGTGCCAGCTCACCACCTATCTCTGGGCCCGGGGAGCTGTTTTTT

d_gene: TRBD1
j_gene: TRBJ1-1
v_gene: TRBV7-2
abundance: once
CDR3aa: CASSPSTGTGGWTEAFF
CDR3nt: TGTGCCAGCAGCCCGTCGACTGGGACAGGGGGTTGGACTGAAGCTTTCTTT

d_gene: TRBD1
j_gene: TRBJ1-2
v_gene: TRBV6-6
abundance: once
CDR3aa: CASSYQTGGRGYTF
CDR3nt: TGTGCCAGCAGTTACCAGACAGGGGGGAGAGGCTACACCTTC

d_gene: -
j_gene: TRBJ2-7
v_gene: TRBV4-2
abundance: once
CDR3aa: CASSQGTRGSYEQYF
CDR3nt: TGTGCCAGCAGCCAAGGGACAAGAGGCTCCTACGAGCAGTACTTC